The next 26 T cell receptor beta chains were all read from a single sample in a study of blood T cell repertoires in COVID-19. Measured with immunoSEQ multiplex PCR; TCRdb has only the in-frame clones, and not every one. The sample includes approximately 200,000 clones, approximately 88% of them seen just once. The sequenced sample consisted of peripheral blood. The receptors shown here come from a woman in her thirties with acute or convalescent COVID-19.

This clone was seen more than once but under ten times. The CDR3 region has the DNA TGTGCCAGCAGTGAACACAGCGGGACCGGGGAGCTGTTTTTT. Translated: CASSEHSGTGELFF. The chain uses TRBV6-1 and TRBJ2-2; D may be TRBD2 (6 bases). V gave up 2 bases and J gave up 5 bases, with 9 bases separating them. Germline V gives CDR1 MNHNS, CDR2 SASEGT. This CDR3 region has 14 residues.

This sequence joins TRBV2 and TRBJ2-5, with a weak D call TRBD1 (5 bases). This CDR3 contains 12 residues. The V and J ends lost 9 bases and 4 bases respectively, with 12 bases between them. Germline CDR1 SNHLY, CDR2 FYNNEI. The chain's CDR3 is CARTATGETQYF. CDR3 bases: TGTGCCAGGACAGCTACCGGAGAGACCCAGTACTTC.

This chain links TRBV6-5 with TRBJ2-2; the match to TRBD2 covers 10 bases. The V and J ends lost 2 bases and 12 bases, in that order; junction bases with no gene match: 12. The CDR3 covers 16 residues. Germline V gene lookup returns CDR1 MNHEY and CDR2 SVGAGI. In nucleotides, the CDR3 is TGTGCCAGCAGTTACCGGCTAGCGGGAGAGGAGGGCAAGCTGTTTTTT. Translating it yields CASSYRLAGEEGKLFF.

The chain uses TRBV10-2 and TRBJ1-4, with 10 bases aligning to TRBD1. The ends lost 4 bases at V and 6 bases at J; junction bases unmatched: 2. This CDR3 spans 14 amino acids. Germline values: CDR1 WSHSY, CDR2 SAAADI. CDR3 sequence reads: CASSAGTGDEKLFF. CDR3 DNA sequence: TGCGCCAGCAGTGCCGGGACAGGGGATGAAAAACTGTTTTTT.

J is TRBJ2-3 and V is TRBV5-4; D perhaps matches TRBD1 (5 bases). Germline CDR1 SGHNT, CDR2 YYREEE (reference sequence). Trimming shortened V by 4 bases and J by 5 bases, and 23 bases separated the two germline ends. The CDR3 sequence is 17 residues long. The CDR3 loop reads CASSDRRGGDLQDTQYF. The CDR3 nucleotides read TGTGCCAGCAGCGACAGACGCGGTGGGGATCTACAAGATACGCAGTATTTT.

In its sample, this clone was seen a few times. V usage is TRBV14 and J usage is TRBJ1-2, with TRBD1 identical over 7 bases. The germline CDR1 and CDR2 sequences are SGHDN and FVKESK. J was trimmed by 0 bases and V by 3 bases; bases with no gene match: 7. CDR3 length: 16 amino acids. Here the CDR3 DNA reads TGTGCCAGCAGCCAGAGAACAGGGGTGGCTAACTATGGCTACACCTTC. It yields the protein CASSQRTGVANYGYTF. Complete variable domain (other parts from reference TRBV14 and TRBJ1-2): EAGVTQFPSHSVIEKGQTVTLRCDPISGHDNLYWYRRVMGKEIKFLLHFVKESKQDESGMPNNRFLAERTGGTYSTLKVQPAELEDSGVYFCASSQRTGVANYGYTFGSGTRLTVV.

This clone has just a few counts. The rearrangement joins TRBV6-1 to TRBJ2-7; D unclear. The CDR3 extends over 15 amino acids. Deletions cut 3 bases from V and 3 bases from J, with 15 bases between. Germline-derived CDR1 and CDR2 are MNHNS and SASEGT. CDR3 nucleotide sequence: TGTGCCAGCAGTGATTTCCCACAAACCAACTACGAGCAGTACTTC. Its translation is CASSDFPQTNYEQYF.

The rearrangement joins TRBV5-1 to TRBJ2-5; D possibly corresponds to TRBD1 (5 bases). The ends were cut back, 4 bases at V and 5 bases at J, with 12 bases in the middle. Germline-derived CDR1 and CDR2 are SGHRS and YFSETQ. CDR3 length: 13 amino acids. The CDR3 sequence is CASSPGRRETQYF. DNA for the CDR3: TGCGCCAGCAGCCCAGGGCGAAGGGAGACCCAGTACTTC.

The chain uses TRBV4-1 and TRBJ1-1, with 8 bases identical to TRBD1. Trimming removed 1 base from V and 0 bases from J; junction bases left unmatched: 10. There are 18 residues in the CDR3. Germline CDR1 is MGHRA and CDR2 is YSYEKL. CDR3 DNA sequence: TGCGCCAGCAGCCAAGCCGGACAGGGCGGGTTGGTGAACACTGAAGCTTTCTTT. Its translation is CASSQAGQGGLVNTEAFF.

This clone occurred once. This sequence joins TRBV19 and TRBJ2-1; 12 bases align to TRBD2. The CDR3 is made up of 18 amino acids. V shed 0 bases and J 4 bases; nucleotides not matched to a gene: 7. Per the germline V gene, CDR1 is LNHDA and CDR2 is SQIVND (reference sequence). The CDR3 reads CASSIDRLAGGAYNEQFF. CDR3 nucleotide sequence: TGTGCCAGTAGTATAGATCGGCTAGCGGGGGGGGCTTACAATGAGCAGTTCTTC.

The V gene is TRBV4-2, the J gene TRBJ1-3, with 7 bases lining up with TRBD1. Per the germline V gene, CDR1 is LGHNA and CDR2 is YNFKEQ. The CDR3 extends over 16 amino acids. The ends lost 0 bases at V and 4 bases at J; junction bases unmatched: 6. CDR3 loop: CASSQDRQGPGNTIYF. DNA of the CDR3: TGTGCCAGCAGCCAAGATCGACAGGGTCCAGGAAACACCATATATTTT.

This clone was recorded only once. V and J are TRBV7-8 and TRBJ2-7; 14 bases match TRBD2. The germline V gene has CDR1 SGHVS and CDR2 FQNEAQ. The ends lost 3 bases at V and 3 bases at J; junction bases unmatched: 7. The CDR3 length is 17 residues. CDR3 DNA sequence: TGTGCCAGCAGCTTGGGGACTAGCGGGAGTTTGGTCTACGAGCAGTACTTC. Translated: CASSLGTSGSLVYEQYF.

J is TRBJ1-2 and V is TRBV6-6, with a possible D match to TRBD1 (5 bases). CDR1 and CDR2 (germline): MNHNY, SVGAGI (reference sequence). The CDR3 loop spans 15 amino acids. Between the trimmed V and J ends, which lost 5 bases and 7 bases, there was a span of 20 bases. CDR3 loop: CASSRRWDSAGGYTF. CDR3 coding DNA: TGTGCCAGCAGTCGCCGGTGGGACTCCGCTGGTGGCTACACCTTC.

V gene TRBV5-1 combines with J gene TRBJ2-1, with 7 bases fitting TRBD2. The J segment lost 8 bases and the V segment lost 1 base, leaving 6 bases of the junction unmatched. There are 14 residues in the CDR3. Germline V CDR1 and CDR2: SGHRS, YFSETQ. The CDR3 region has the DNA TGCGCCAGCAGCTTGATCGGCGGGAGTGATGAGCAGTTCTTC. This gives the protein CASSLIGGSDEQFF.

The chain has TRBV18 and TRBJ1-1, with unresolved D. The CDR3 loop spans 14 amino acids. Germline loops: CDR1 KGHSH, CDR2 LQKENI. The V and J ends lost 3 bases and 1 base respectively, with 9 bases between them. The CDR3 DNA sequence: TGTGCCAGCTCACCCGATCCGGGGAACACTGAAGCTTTCTTT. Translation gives CASSPDPGNTEAFF.

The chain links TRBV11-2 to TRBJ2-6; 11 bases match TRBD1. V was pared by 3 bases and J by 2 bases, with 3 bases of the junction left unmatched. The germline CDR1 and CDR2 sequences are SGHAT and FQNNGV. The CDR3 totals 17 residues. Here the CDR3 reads CASSFRTGGAGANVLTF. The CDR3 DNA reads TGTGCCAGCAGCTTCCGGACAGGGGGCGCTGGGGCCAACGTCCTGACTTTC. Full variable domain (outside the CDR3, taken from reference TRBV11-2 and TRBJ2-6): EAGVAQSPRYKIIEKRQSVAFWCNPISGHATLYWYQQILGQGPKLLIQFQNNGVVDDSQLPKDRFSAERLKGVDSTLKIQPAKLEDSAVYLCASSFRTGGAGANVLTFGAGSRLTVL.

Here the CDR3 reads CASSDGESTDTQYF. CDR3 in DNA: TGTGCCAGCAGTGATGGGGAGAGCACAGATACGCAGTATTTT. The chain carries TRBV6-1 and TRBJ2-3; D perhaps matches TRBD2 (5 bases). The CDR3 contains 14 residues. CDR1 is MNHNS and CDR2 is SASEGT in the germline V gene. The V end was cut by 3 bases, the J end by 0 bases, with 7 bases between.

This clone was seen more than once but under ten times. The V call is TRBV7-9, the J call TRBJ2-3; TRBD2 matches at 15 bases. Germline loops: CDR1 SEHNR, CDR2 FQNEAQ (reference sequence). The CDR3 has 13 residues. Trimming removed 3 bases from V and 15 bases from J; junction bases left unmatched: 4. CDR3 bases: TGTGCCAGCAGCTTGGCGGGACTAGCGGGAGGATATTTT. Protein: CASSLAGLAGGYF. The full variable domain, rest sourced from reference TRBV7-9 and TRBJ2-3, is DTGVSQNPRHKITKRGQNVTFRCDPISEHNRLYWYRQTLGQGPEFLTYFQNEAQLEKSRLLSDRFSAERPKGSFSTLEIQRTEQGDSAMYLCASSLAGLAGGYFGPGTRLTVL.

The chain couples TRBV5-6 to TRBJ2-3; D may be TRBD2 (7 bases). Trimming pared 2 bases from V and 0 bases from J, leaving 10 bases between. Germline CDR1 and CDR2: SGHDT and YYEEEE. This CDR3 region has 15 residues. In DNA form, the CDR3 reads TGTGCCAGCAGCTTCCGGGGGGCGAGCACAGATACGCAGTATTTT. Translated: CASSFRGASTDTQYF.

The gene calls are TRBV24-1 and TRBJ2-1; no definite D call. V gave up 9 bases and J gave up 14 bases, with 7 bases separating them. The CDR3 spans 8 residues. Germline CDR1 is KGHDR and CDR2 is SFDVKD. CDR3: CATPDKFF. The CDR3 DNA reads TGTGCCACCCCAGACAAGTTCTTC.

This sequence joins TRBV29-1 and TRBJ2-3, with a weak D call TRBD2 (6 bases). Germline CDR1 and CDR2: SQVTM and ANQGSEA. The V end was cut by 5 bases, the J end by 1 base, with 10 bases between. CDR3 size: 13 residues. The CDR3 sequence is CSVWRGGTDTQYF. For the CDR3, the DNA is TGCAGCGTTTGGAGGGGTGGCACAGATACGCAGTATTTT.

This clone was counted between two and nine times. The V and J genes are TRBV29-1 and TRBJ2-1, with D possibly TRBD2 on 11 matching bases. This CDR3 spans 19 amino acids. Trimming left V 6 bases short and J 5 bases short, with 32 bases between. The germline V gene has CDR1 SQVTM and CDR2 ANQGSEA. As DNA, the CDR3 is TGCAGCGTGGGGACAGGGGTGATGAGTTCGACTAGCGGGAACAATGAGCAGTTCTTC. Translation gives CSVGTGVMSSTSGNNEQFF.

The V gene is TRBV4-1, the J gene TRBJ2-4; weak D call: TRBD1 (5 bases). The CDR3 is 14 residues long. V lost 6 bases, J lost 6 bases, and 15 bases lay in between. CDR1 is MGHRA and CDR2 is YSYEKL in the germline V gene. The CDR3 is CASRDTYQGNIQYF. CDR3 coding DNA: TGCGCCAGCAGAGACACCTACCAGGGAAACATTCAGTACTTC.

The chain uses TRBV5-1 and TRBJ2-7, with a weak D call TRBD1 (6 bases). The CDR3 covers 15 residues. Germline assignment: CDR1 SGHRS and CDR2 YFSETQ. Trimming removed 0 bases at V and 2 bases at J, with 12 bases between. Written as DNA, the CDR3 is TGCGCCAGCAGCTTGGACAGGGAGCTACCCTACGAGCAGTACTTC. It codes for CASSLDRELPYEQYF.

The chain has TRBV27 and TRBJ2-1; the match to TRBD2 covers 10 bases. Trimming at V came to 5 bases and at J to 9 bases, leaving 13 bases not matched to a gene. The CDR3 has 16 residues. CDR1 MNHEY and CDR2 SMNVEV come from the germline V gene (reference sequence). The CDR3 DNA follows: TGTGCCAGCAGTCCCCTCGGGGGAAGCGGGAGGGTTGAGCAGTTCTTC. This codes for CASSPLGGSGRVEQFF.

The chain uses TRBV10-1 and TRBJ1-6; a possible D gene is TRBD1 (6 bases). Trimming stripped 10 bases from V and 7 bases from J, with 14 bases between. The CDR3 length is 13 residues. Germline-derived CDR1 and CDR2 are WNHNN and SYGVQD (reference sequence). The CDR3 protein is CAIQGRGNSPLHF. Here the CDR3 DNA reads TGCGCCATACAGGGCCGAGGCAATTCACCCCTCCACTTT.